This TCR beta chain was retrieved from a study of T cell responses to AZD1222 COVID-19 vaccine. Whole-study findings and limits: The span of vaccine-associated CD4 TCRs extended across spike, with dominance at 160-218 and 743-854. At study baseline, merely a handful of AZD1222 recipients were seropositive. Per reports, nearly half of all spike-specific TCRs target regions that are unmutated in variants. Without day 14 samples, only post-peak T cell repertoires were studied.

The CDR3 totals 10 residues. Trimming shortened V by 8 bases and J by 10 bases, and 8 bases separated the two germline ends. Germline-derived CDR1 and CDR2 are MNHEY and SVGAGI. Comments on this clone: Its antigen remains unidentified.

Sequenced by immunoSEQ multiplex PCR; TCRdb stores in-frame clones only, minus some. The table lists about 97,000 clones, around 86% of them singletons, with 4% to 6% in the top ten. The genes are TRBV6-5 and TRBJ1-4; D unresolved. This sequence was found in an adult in good health. The specimen comprised peripheral blood, sampled on day 0 of AZD1222 vaccination. The CDR3 DNA sequence: TGTGCCAGCCGCCTGGTAAAACTGTTTTTT. This sequence encodes CASRLVKLFF.